The next 2 T cell receptor beta chains were all read from a single sample in a study of blood T cell repertoires in COVID-19. Clones were read by immunoSEQ multiplex PCR, and TCRdb kept only the in-frame ones, dropping some. The sample carries some 290,000 clones, around 85% recorded once. Sample: peripheral blood. The source of these receptors is a woman between 25 and 40 years old with COVID-19, enrolled during active disease.

J is TRBJ1-1 and V is TRBV5-4, with D possibly TRBD1 on 5 matching bases. This CDR3 comprises 15 residues. Trimming took off 0 bases at V and 1 base at J, with 10 bases between the two ends. The germline V gene encodes CDR1 SGHNT and CDR2 YYREEE (reference sequence). The CDR3 loop reads CASSLGARENTEAFF. CDR3 bases: TGTGCCAGCAGCTTGGGTGCCAGGGAGAACACTGAAGCTTTCTTT.

This chain links TRBV3-1 (or the pseudogene TRBV3-2) with TRBJ2-5, with TRBD1 matching 8 bases. Germline-derived CDR1 and CDR2 are LGHDT and YNNKEL (reference sequence). With V trimmed by 1 base and J by 2 bases, 6 bases remained unmatched. This CDR3 region has 16 residues. CDR3 nucleotide sequence: TGTGCCAGCAGCCAAGTTGGGACAGGACAACAAGAGACCCAGTACTTC. Protein sequence: CASSQVGTGQQETQYF.